The present entry profiles one T cell receptor beta chain with its context. What it binds is unknown. Treatment described: oral pan-JAK inhibitor, 5-10 mg twice daily. The sample originates from a study of CD8+ T cells in alopecia areata. It was cDNA, reverse transcribed from extracted RNA, that served as the sequencing template. This table comes from immunoSEQ multiplex PCR, and its TCRdb copy is limited to in-frame clones, with some not included. Of 150,000 to 200,000 clones listed, 55% to 75% are singletons. Study-level points and caveats: On tofacitinib, scalp clonality and expanded CD8+ clones among top 100 fell significantly.

Sequencing used CD4+ T cells sorted from blood, obtained at week 24, from a patient treated with tofacitinib. The source of this sequence is a human donor with alopecia areata.

In DNA, the CDR3 is TGTGCCAGCAGCTTAGACAGCGATTCGCGAGAGCAGTACTTC. Translating it yields CASSLDSDSREQYF. The chain has TRBV7-8 and TRBJ2-7; D uncertain. Trimming took 1 base from V and 7 from J, leaving 14 bases between them. The germline gives CDR1 SGHVS, CDR2 FQNEAQ. CDR3 length: 14 amino acids.